One sample yielded the 21 T cell receptor beta chains listed below, sequenced in a study of blood T cells in healthy people across ages. A second about 7 to 11 cycle PCR used barcoded and J-beta primers. Each CDR3 protein is one row after TCRdb ran MiXCR on the 5' RACE reads. This repertoire shows about 1.1 million distinct CDR3 sequences, about two fifths found once; its top ten account for around 13%. Specimen: blood. All receptors come from a young man in good health.

Remarks on this clonotype: A read error may produce the germline difference seen at one junction end. The V and J genes are TRBV14 and TRBJ1-2; D not certain. Germline V lookup: CDR1 SGHDN, CDR2 FVKESK. The CDR3 is 15 residues long. The CDR3 reads CASSQGSPRVYGCTF. The DNA of the CDR3 is TGTGCCAGCAGCCAAGGATCCCCCAGAGTCTATGGCTGCACCTTC.

Only a few counts were recorded for this clonotype. The rearrangement links TRBV25-1 to TRBJ2-1; D remains ambiguous. Germline V gene lookup returns CDR1 MGHDK and CDR2 SYGVNS. CDR3 length: 14 residues. The ends were cut back, 4 bases at V and 3 bases at J, with 10 bases in the middle. In DNA form, the CDR3 reads TGTGCCAGCAGTGCTCAAACTTTCTACAATGAGCAGTTCTTC. Protein: CASSAQTFYNEQFF.

This clonotype was observed once. This chain links TRBV20-1 with TRBJ1-6; the D gene is possibly TRBD1 (5 bases). The germline V and J ends were trimmed by 0 bases and 8 bases, with 11 bases remaining between them. The CDR3 runs 14 residues. Per germline, CDR1 DFQATT and CDR2 SNEGSKA (reference sequence). For the CDR3, the DNA is TGCAGTGCTAGAGAGGCCCCGGGGGATTCACCCCTCCACTTT. This sequence encodes CSAREAPGDSPLHF.

The chain employs TRBV21-1 and TRBJ2-1; the table assigns TRBD2, which was not confirmed against the DNA. TRBV21-1 is a recognized pseudogene. The CDR3 loop spans 13 amino acids. CDR3 loop: CASSNRKRAPKFF. CDR3 bases: TGTGCCAGCAGTAACAGAAAGAGGGCTCCGAAGTTCTTC.

This clonotype has only a few counts. The chain employs TRBV20-1 and TRBJ2-3; no clear D gene. The CDR3 loop spans 12 amino acids. Trimming removed 4 bases at V and 11 bases at J, with 16 bases between. Germline V CDR1 and CDR2: DFQATT, SNEGSKA (reference sequence). The CDR3 DNA reads as TGCAGTGCTACCGCCCGGGCCTGGGAGCAGTATTTT. Its translation: CSATARAWEQYF.

This clonotype was seen only once. Mismatch with germline at one junction end may stem from a read error. This CDR3 is CASSEGTGDYGYTF. DNA for the CDR3: TGTGCCAGCAGCGAAGGGACAGGGGACTATGGCTACACCTTC. The rearrangement joins TRBV2 to TRBJ1-2; 10 positions agree with TRBD1. The CDR3 covers 14 residues. Looked up from germline, CDR1 is SNHLY and CDR2 is FYNNEI.

The chain recombines TRBV5-1 with TRBJ2-3; 7 nucleotides agree with TRBD2. Per germline, CDR1 SGHRS and CDR2 YFSETQ. The CDR3 contains 14 residues. Trimming removed 7 bases from V and 6 bases from J; junction bases left unmatched: 11. The CDR3 sequence: CASASGGGSDTQYF. In DNA, the CDR3 is TGCGCCAGCGCTAGTGGGGGAGGGTCCGATACGCAGTATTTT.

The chain joins TRBV11-2 to TRBJ1-1; possible D gene TRBD1, 5 bases. CDR3 length: 16 residues. Trimming pared 1 base from V and 0 bases from J, leaving 12 bases between. Per germline, CDR1 SGHAT and CDR2 FQNNGV. The DNA of the CDR3 is TGTGCCAGCAGCTTAGGCATGGGACGCCTGAACACTGAAGCTTTCTTT. Its protein product is CASSLGMGRLNTEAFF.

This clonotype showed up just a few times. The CDR3, as DNA: TGTGCCAGTAGTATACGGGGACCTTTACCTAGCAATCAGCCCCAGCATTTT. Residues: CASSIRGPLPSNQPQHF. This rearrangement joins TRBV19 to TRBJ1-5, with D maybe TRBD1 (5 bases). Germline V gives CDR1 LNHDA, CDR2 SQIVND (reference sequence). The CDR3 extends over 17 amino acids. Trimming took 2 bases from V and 0 from J, leaving 14 bases between them.

This clonotype was observed a handful of times. CDR3 in amino acids: CASSLVGVLGDTQYF. CDR3 coding DNA: TGTGCCAGCAGCTTAGTTGGGGTTTTGGGAGATACGCAGTATTTT. This chain joins TRBV7-2 and TRBJ2-3; D is uncertain. Germline CDR1 is SGHTA and CDR2 is FQGNSA. V was shortened by 1 base and J by 5 bases, with 13 bases between the two germline ends. This CDR3 is built from 15 residues.

This clonotype was seen a handful of times. CDR3: CASSYSLGIPYEQYF. CDR3 sequence (DNA): TGTGCCAGCAGTTACTCTCTGGGGATACCCTACGAGCAGTACTTC. The rearrangement uses TRBV6-2 or TRBV6-3 and TRBJ2-7; D unresolved. With 0 bases removed from V and 2 bases from J, the gap between germline ends came to 11 bases. The CDR3 has 15 residues. Per the germline V gene, CDR1 is MNHEY and CDR2 is SVGEGT.

The CDR3 sequence: CASSYSPVGQPQHF. Here the CDR3 DNA reads TGTGCCAGCAGTTACTCGCCCGTGGGGCAGCCCCAGCATTTT. The chain is built from TRBV6-6 and TRBJ1-5; D is uncertain. V lost 0 bases and J 7 bases, leaving 10 bases between the germline ends. CDR1 is MNHNY and CDR2 is SVGAGI in the germline V gene (reference sequence). This CDR3 is 14 amino acids long.

The CDR3 DNA follows: TGTGCCAGCAGCCCCTATGACAGGGCCATGGAGCCCCAGCATTTT. Translating gives CASSPYDRAMEPQHF. This chain joins TRBV7-9 and TRBJ1-5; TRBD1 matches at 7 bases. This CDR3 region has 15 residues. Germline V gives CDR1 SEHNR, CDR2 FQNEAQ (reference sequence). The J segment lost 8 bases and the V segment lost 5 bases, leaving 12 bases of the junction unmatched.

The CDR3 spells CSARGPRDRYNQPQHF. CDR3 bases: TGCAGTGCTAGAGGACCGCGAGACAGATACAATCAGCCCCAGCATTTT. The chain has TRBV20-1 and TRBJ1-5, with TRBD1 as a possible D gene (5 bases). Germline V CDR1 and CDR2: DFQATT, SNEGSKA (reference sequence). The CDR3 contains 16 residues. With 1 base removed from V and 3 bases from J, the gap between germline ends came to 16 bases.

This rearrangement joins TRBV9 to TRBJ1-5; tentatively, D is TRBD1 (5 bases). Trimming removed 7 bases from V and 3 bases from J, with 8 bases in between. The CDR3 length is 12 residues. The germline CDR1 and CDR2 sequences are SGDLS and YYNGEE. The CDR3 DNA reads as TGTGCCAGCGGGACGCACAATCAGCCCCAGCATTTT. It encodes CASGTHNQPQHF.

This clonotype has a handful of counts. CDR3 in DNA: TGTGCCAGCAGGATGTACAATGAGCAGTTCTTC. Protein product: CASRMYNEQFF. V usage is TRBV2 and J usage is TRBJ2-1, with D unclear. Trimming left V 6 bases short and J 4 bases short, with 4 bases between. The CDR3 runs to 11 residues. Germline values: CDR1 SNHLY, CDR2 FYNNEI.

CDR3 in amino acids: CASSKQKNTEAFF. The CDR3 DNA follows: TGTGCCAGCAGTAAACAGAAGAATACTGAAGCTTTCTTT. This sequence joins TRBV2 and TRBJ1-1; D uncertain. The CDR3 loop spans 13 amino acids. Per germline, CDR1 SNHLY and CDR2 FYNNEI. Trimming took off 5 bases at V and 5 bases at J, with 12 bases between the two ends.

The chain has TRBV6-6 and TRBJ2-1; TRBD2 matches 13 bases. Germline V gene data show CDR1 as MNHNY and CDR2 as SVGAGI (reference sequence). CDR3 length: 16 residues. The V segment lost 6 bases and the J segment 8 bases; nucleotides outside the gene matches: 10. The CDR3 reads CASSPTSGGAFYEQFF. The CDR3 bases are TGTGCCAGCAGCCCCACTAGCGGGGGGGCGTTCTATGAGCAGTTCTTC.

The chain couples TRBV3-1 to TRBJ1-1; TRBD1 agrees at 8 bases. The CDR3 loop spans 16 amino acids. The junction had 12 bases not matched to a gene; V was cut back by 6 bases and J by 3 bases. Germline V gene data show CDR1 as LGHDT and CDR2 as YNNKEL (reference sequence). The DNA of the CDR3 is TGTGCCAGCAGTTCCCCGTGGACAGGGTTGGACACTGAAGCTTTCTTT. Translated, it gives CASSSPWTGLDTEAFF. Drawing the rest from reference TRBV3-1 and TRBJ1-1, the complete variable domain is DTAVSQTPKYLVTQMGNDKSIKCEQNLGHDTMYWYKQDSKKFLKIMFSYNNKELIINETVPNRFSPKSPDKAHLNLHINSLELGDSAVYFCASSSPWTGLDTEAFFGQGTRLTVV.

This chain links TRBV3-1 with TRBJ1-5; D unresolved. Trimming stripped 7 bases from V and 2 bases from J, with 12 bases between. Germline CDR1 and CDR2: LGHDT and YNNKEL (reference sequence). CDR3 length equals 14 residues. The CDR3 region has the DNA TGTGCCAGCACCCCGGAGGCGGGCAATCAGCCCCAGCATTTT. Protein sequence: CASTPEAGNQPQHF.

The gene calls are TRBV6-1 and TRBJ1-1; D is uncertain. Germline V gene lookup returns CDR1 MNHNS and CDR2 SASEGT. The CDR3 is 13 residues long. Trimming cost V 6 bases and J 0 bases, with 8 bases left between them. CDR3 loop: CASRVTLNTEAFF. CDR3 in DNA: TGTGCCAGCAGGGTGACGTTGAACACTGAAGCTTTCTTT.